A selection of T cell receptor beta chains follows, all from one sample in a study of cytotoxic CD8 clonotypes in ibrutinib-treated CLL. TCRdb keeps only in-frame clones here, not all; method: immunoSEQ multiplex PCR. The sample lists over 200,000 clones, about four fifths occurring once. This specimen was PBMCs, taken after 12 months of ibrutinib treatment. The receptors here all came from a human donor with chronic lymphocytic leukemia. CDR3s include the opening cysteine and the closing phenylalanine or tryptophan. D genes are given only for firm matches. Expanded clones are given a class, and other clones once, few, many or no size at all.

D gene	J gene	V gene	clone size	CDR3 DNA	CDR3 protein
.	TRBJ2-3	TRBV7-3	few	TGTGCCAGCAGCTCTAATCCGGCAGATACGCAGTATTTT	CASSSNPADTQYF
TRBD1	TRBJ2-1	TRBV4-2	.	TGTGCCAGCAGGGACGACAGGGGGGAATACAATGAGCAGTTCTTC	CASRDDRGEYNEQFF
TRBD1	TRBJ2-5	TRBV5-4	.	TGTGCCAGCAGCTCACGGACAGGGGACGTTGGGACCCAGTACTTC	CASSSRTGDVGTQYF
TRBD1	TRBJ1-1	TRBV6-6	.	TGTGCCAGCAAGATAGACAGGGGTAATAGGAACACTGAAGCTTTCTTT	CASKIDRGNRNTEAFF
TRBD1	TRBJ1-5	TRBV2	few	TGTGCCAGCAGTTTGACAGGGACTAGCAATCAGCCCCAGCATTTT	CASSLTGTSNQPQHF
.	TRBJ1-1	TRBV18	.	TGTGCCAGCTCACCAAGGGGGGTCAAACCCGCTGAAGCTTTCTTT	CASSPRGVKPAEAFF
.	TRBJ1-1	TRBV27	.	TGTGCCAGCAGTTTCGCCTGGGCGGCAGCCCCTATTGAAGCTTTCTTT	CASSFAWAAAPIEAFF
.	TRBJ1-2	TRBV6-6	.	TGTGCCAGCAGCCCCAGTGTAGGCTACACCTTC	CASSPSVGYTF
.	TRBJ2-2	TRBV4-1	.	TGCGCCAGCAGCCAAGTTATAGGGGAGCTGTTTTTT	CASSQVIGELFF
.	TRBJ1-1	TRBV6-5	once	TGTGCCAGCTTTGGGGGTATTTGGACTGAAGCTTTCTTT	CASFGGIWTEAFF
.	TRBJ2-1	TRBV28	.	TGTGCCAGCAGTTTATACCTAACGGGAGACCAGAATGAGCAGTTCTTC	CASSLYLTGDQNEQFF
TRBD2	TRBJ2-3	TRBV13	.	TGTGCCAGCAGGCCCACTAGCGGGGGTGATACGCAGTATTTT	CASRPTSGGDTQYF
.	TRBJ2-7	TRBV6-5	few	TGTGCCAGCAGTTATAAGGGGGGGACAGGCTACGAGCAGTACTTC	CASSYKGGTGYEQYF
.	TRBJ2-7	TRBV13	.	TGTGCCAGCAGCGCCCGCCGACCTACCCTCGAGCAGTACTTC	CASSARRPTLEQYF
.	TRBJ1-2	TRBV9	.	TGTGCCAGCAGCGTAACCGTAAACTATGGCTACACCTTC	CASSVTVNYGYTF
.	TRBJ2-7	TRBV6-6	.	TGTGCCAGCAGTTACGAGGGATCCACCTACGAGCAGTACTTC	CASSYEGSTYEQYF
TRBD2	TRBJ2-3	TRBV11-2	.	TGTGCCAGCAGCTTAGGTAGCGGGAGCTCAGATACGCAGTATTTT	CASSLGSGSSDTQYF
.	TRBJ1-5	TRBV2	.	TGTGCCAGCAGTGAAGATTCCCTGAGCAATCAGCCCCAGCATTTT	CASSEDSLSNQPQHF
.	TRBJ2-7	TRBV19	few	TGTGCCAGTAGTCCTAGGGACCGACCCTACGAGCAGTACTTC	CASSPRDRPYEQYF
.	TRBJ2-5	TRBV5-1	.	TGCGCCAGCAGCTTGATGGGTTTCGAAGAGACCCAGTACTTC	CASSLMGFEETQYF
.	TRBJ1-4	TRBV7-9	.	TGTGCCAGCAGCTTAATAGTTGGGACTAATGAAAAACTGTTTTTT	CASSLIVGTNEKLFF
.	TRBJ2-7	TRBV5-1	.	TGCGCCAGCAGTCAGGGCCCATCCTACGAGCAGTACTTC	CASSQGPSYEQYF
.	TRBJ1-4	TRBV14	.	TGTGCCAGCAGCCAAGATTCCGGGGGGCGAAGTGAAAAACTGTTTTTT	CASSQDSGGRSEKLFF
.	TRBJ2-1	TRBV15	.	TGTGCCACCAGCAGAGATCGAGCGTACAATGAGCAGTTCTTC	CATSRDRAYNEQFF
.	TRBJ2-3	TRBV5-4	.	TGTGCCAGCAGAAGGGCCACGGAAGATACGCAGTATTTT	CASRRATEDTQYF
TRBD1	TRBJ1-1	TRBV7-9	.	TGTGCCAGCAGCTCCCCCCCGGACAGGGACACTGAAGCTTTCTTT	CASSSPPDRDTEAFF
.	TRBJ2-3	TRBV5-1	once	TGCGCCAGCAGCTTTTGGGGACAAGCCACAGATACGCAGTATTTT	CASSFWGQATDTQYF
.	TRBJ2-5	TRBV25-1	.	TGTGCCAGCAGTGGCAGGCAAGAGACCCAGTACTTC	CASSGRQETQYF